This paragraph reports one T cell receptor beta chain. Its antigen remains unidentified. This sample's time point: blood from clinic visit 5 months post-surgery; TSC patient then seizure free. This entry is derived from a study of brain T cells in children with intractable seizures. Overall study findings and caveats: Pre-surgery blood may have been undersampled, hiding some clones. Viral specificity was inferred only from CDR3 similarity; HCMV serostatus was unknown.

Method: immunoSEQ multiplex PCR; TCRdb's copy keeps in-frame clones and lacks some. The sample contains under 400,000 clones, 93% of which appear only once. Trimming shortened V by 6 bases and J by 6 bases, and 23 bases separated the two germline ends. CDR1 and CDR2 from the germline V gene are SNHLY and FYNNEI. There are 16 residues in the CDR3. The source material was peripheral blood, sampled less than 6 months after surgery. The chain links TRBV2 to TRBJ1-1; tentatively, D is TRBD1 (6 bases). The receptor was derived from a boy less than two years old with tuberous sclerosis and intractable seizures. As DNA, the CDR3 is TGTGCCAGCAGCTTACAGGGAATGGGGGCATCGGCTGAAGCTTTCTTT. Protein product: CASSLQGMGASAEAFF.